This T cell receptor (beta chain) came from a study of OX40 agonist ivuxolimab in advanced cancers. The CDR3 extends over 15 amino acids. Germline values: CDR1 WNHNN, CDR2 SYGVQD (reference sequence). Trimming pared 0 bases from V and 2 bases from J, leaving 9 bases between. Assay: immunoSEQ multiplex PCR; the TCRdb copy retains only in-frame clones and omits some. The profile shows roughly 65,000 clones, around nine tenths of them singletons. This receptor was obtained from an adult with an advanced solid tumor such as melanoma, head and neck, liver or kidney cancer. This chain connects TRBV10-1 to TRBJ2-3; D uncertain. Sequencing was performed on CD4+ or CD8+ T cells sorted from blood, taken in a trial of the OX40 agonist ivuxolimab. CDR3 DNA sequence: TGCGCCAGCAGTGAGTCTAACGACTTCACAGATACGCAGTATTTT. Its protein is CASSESNDFTDTQYF.